A single TCR beta chain is shown here with its context. Its antigen specificity is not known. Qualities for individual bases were not recorded, and no much larger clone is one base off. V loses 5 bases, J loses 2 bases, and the germline ends lie 12 bases apart. Via the germline V gene (reference sequence), CDR1 is MNHNY and CDR2 SVGAGI. The CDR3 runs 15 residues from the cysteine to the phenylalanine. CDR3 DNA only is kept here, 45 bases in frame from base 1. Preparation of the library involved the immunoSEQ multiplex PCR assay. For the multiplex PCR, a mixture combining 60 forward primers for TCR Vbeta segments and 13 reverse primers for TCR Jbeta segments was used. The CDR3 region of rearranged TCR beta genes was amplified from genomic DNA by a multiplex PCR assay. The amplified TCR beta libraries were sequenced on the Illumina HiSeq System as 87-base-pair reads. The authors' pipeline ran thus. In a later analysis, tens of millions of unique TCR beta chains were counted across the 500 to 850 repertoires, and roughly 11 million of these chains were shared by at least two donors. To remove PCR and sequencing errors, raw reads were error-corrected and collapsed into unique sequences using a nearest-neighbor algorithm that merged closely related sequences. Alignment of CDR3 sequences to IMGT reference sequences was used to assign V, D and J gene segments. For a sequence to be retained, a match of at least six nucleotides was required to both a V gene segment and a J gene segment. A rearrangement was called productive if the CDR3 had no stop codons and remained in frame with V and J, and every other rearrangement was called non-productive. CDR3 was defined by IMGT convention, running from the second conserved V-encoded cysteine to the conserved J-encoded phenylalanine. Sequences without an unambiguous match to a single V gene segment were excluded from the earlier analysis of a few hundred of the donors. In an earlier analysis of approximately 590 of the donors, a V segment was called functional when productive rearrangements were above 56.7%, and segregating when the standard deviation between donors exceeded 5%. To diagnose cytomegalovirus status from the catalog of TCR beta chain sequences, a statistical classification framework was built. V and J gene assignment, in a later analysis, came from comparing TCR nucleotide sequences with IMGT/GENE-DB human TR gene sequences. The TCRdist pipeline was used in a later analysis to assign CDR3 sequences and most-parsimonious VDJ recombination scenarios. A later analysis defined each TCR beta chain by its CDR3 amino acid sequence plus V-gene family, and excluded reads lacking a unique V-gene family. As a way to deal with suspected cross-contamination and a sequencing artifact, a later analysis dropped 640 or so nucleotide sequences that were highly shared and had low generation probability. In a later analysis, a clonal expansion index was calculated for each public chain from normalized within-repertoire ranks of inferred template counts. In a later analysis, generation probabilities were computed with a VDJ recombination model fitted to out-of-frame rearrangements, and the resulting probabilities were checked against IGoR. In a later analysis, hypergeometric tests were used to score TCR-TCR, TCR-HLA and TCR-CMV co-occurrence, with a repertoire-size bias correction applied to TCR pairs. In a later analysis, false discovery rates were estimated by permuting HLA or CMV assignments 20 times. In a later analysis, co-occurring TCRs were grouped using DBSCAN, and TCRdist sequence similarity was added for clustering within HLA-allele-positive subsets. Repertoires with fewer than 30,000 or more than 120,000 public chains were left out of co-occurrence clustering, as were five repertoires with anomalous nucleotide sharing. TCRdb carries this immuneACCESS record with in-frame sequences only. Its versions omit some clonotypes, under half of them owing to an unresolved V gene in the studies checked, with the rest unexplained. That table supplies the V and J calls and clone size; D and trimming were determined from the DNA. The sample yields approximately 170,000 clones; 78% were counted once. The ten largest clones take up 5.5% to 7.5% of the sample.

The cohort was made up of 500 to 850 healthy bone marrow donors. At the time of sampling, every cohort member was nominally healthy, though immune exposures that went unrecorded were likely present. The donor tested CMV seropositive, placing the donor among the 289 seropositive members of the cohort. Every donor gave a peripheral blood sample, and the peripheral blood mononuclear cells from that sample were used for TCR beta sequencing. Genomic DNA extraction from the blood cell samples was performed with the Qiagen DNeasy Blood Extraction Kit. The sample is drawn from a study of cytomegalovirus exposure and HLA in healthy donors (TCRdb year 2017). Context from the whole study: According to an earlier analysis of several hundred of the donors, roughly 180 million T cells yielded over 100 million unique TCR beta sequences and around 280 Gb of sequence data. An early release that covered about 600 HLA-typed donors contained about 290 gigabases of sequencing data and around 80 million unique TCR sequences. Of the 350 to 450 genotyped donors, over 70% fell in the genetic ancestry cluster associated with self-reported Caucasian donors. The study was designed to test whether signatures of past pathogen exposure could be identified by cataloging public T cell receptors. The study profiled the T cell repertoires of under 850 subjects by immunosequencing and related them to cytomegalovirus serostatus. Along with the roughly 710-subject first cohort, a separate validation cohort of over a hundred different subjects was used. High-throughput TCR immunosequencing, statistical association of individual TCRs with disease status, and machine learning were combined to predict cytomegalovirus infection status. A later analysis re-analyzed previously published TCR beta repertoires from about 600 donors and added high-resolution HLA genotyping to study TCR occurrence patterns. In the later analysis, no new phenotypic data were used to find candidate immune exposures; instead, reliance was placed on TCR beta sequences and their occurrence across donors. In an earlier analysis of a few hundred of the donors, high-throughput TCR beta sequencing was used to judge whether each TCR beta V gene segment behaved as functional or pseudogenic. Donor age, sex, ethnicity and CMV serostatus were compiled alongside the repertoire data. Genome-wide SNP genotypes for about 65% of the 666 donors were used in a later genetic analysis, which treated that subset as a discovery cohort. Every discovery cohort repertoire had been produced on one sequencing platform. HLA typing included class I and class II loci at four-digit resolution. Typing coverage varied by locus: about 620-630 donors for A, B, C, DRB1 and DQB1; roughly 560 for DQA1; more than 600 for DPA1; approximately 490 for DPB1. Roughly 5 DR-DQ haplotypes were handled as single units for association and clustering, since linkage in the cohort was strong. On average, around 240,000 unique TCR beta nucleotide sequences were sequenced per donor among roughly 430 genotyped donors of the cohort, with around 19% of those sequences being non-productive. Overall study results and their limits: The study gave a list of about 160 TCR beta chains associated with cytomegalovirus. Linkage disequilibrium might explain the correlated functional status among segregating V segments, but an unknown experimental factor could not be ruled out. According to a later analysis, parvovirus B19, influenza, CMV and Epstein-Barr virus appeared linked to several top co-occurrence clusters. The authors suggested that the approach could potentially be extended to other disease states and immunological phenotypes. Cytomegalovirus status was reported to be diagnosed by the classifier with high specificity and sensitivity in both the original and validation cohorts. According to a later analysis, most CMV-associated TCR beta chains appeared to be HLA-restricted, and the HLA associations seemed to be driven largely by CMV exposure. In this cohort, only TCR beta chains were sequenced, and detectable features were limited by the absence of alpha or paired-chain data. A few of the identified cytomegalovirus-associated TCR beta chains were confirmed in vitro to be specific for cytomegalovirus antigens. Most TCR sequences were seen in very few donors, while some public TCRs were found in many individuals. A later genetic analysis associated a missense DCLRE1C variant with V-gene and J-gene trimming of TCR beta chains, and an independent cohort replicated the association. A further reported finding was that TCR beta sequences accurately predicted the HLA-A and HLA-B alleles for most subjects in the first cohort. When HLA alleles, especially DR and DQ, strongly co-occurred, TCR associations were difficult to assign to individual alleles. The sequencing pipeline was judged likely to have produced a cluster of highly shared sequence variants as a technical artifact. In an earlier analysis of some 640 of the donors, most TCR beta V segments were observed in productive rearrangements about 87% or about 30% of the time, broadly matching IMGT annotations. Because HLA typing was unavailable for some donors at each locus, only the typed subset was used in association tests. Some IMGT-functional V segments, including TRBV6-2 and TRBV6-3, could not be distinguished by the 87-base-pair reads and were therefore excluded. Because counts were too low, roughly 18 rarely observed V segments, including chromosome 9 orphons, were left out of the earlier analysis of some 600 of the donors. A later analysis found that TCR association rates varied across HLA loci, with DRB1 alleles showing the most associated TCRs and HLA-C alleles the fewest. In a later analysis, HLA-associated TCR beta chains showed more clonal expansion and lower generation probabilities than non-associated chains that were equally common. Compared with the approximately 600-donor mean, donors in an Asian-associated ancestry cluster had fewer N-insertions in productive TCRs, according to a later genetic analysis. In a later analysis, over 15,000 TCR beta sequences were associated with specific HLA alleles at a false discovery rate of 0.05. Immune exposure information for the cohort was limited to CMV serostatus. The presence/absence analyses assumed that sequencing depth was roughly uniform across donors, and that assumption may not be true.

The receptor was isolated from a woman between 35 and 50 years old in good health and CMV-seropositive. Sequenced material: PBMCs. The chain was built from TRBV6-6 and TRBJ1-4; the D segment cannot be called with confidence. The CDR3 loop reads CASSQRGGTNEKLFF. At the DNA level, the sequence is TGTGCCAGCAGTCAGCGCGGCGGGACTAATGAAAAACTGTTTTTT.